The 5 T cell receptor beta chains presented below share a single source sample, sequenced in a study of T cells in pancreatic ductal adenocarcinoma. The selected patients with pancreatic ductal adenocarcinoma had surgery but no neoadjuvant therapy. Sequencing used immunoSEQ multiplex PCR; TCRdb keeps in-frame clones, though not all of them. The sample has roughly 100,000 clones, 90% to 95% seen once. Sequencing input: PBMCs. All receptors derive from a human donor with pancreatic ductal adenocarcinoma.

J is TRBJ2-5 and V is TRBV7-2; 9 bases are a match to TRBD2. The germline CDR1 and CDR2 sequences are SGHTA and FQGNSA. V trimming: 2 bases; J trimming: 4 bases; junction bases outside the gene matches: 5. The CDR3 consists of 15 residues. This CDR3 is CASSLRLAGRETQYF. The CDR3 DNA sequence: TGTGCCAGCAGCTTAAGGCTAGCGGGAAGAGAGACCCAGTACTTC.

This chain links TRBV6-6 with TRBJ2-3; TRBD2 aligns across 11 bases. CDR1 and CDR2 (germline): MNHNY, SVGAGI (reference sequence). With 11 bases clipped from V and 1 base from J, the junction kept 2 bases outside the gene matches. The CDR3 runs 13 residues. Here the CDR3 reads CAHSGGGTDTQYF. The CDR3 DNA is TGTGCCCATAGCGGGGGGGGCACAGATACGCAGTATTTT.

The rearrangement joins TRBV20-1 to TRBJ2-1; no definite D call. V lost 3 bases and J 9 bases, leaving 6 bases between the germline ends. Germline-derived CDR1 and CDR2 are DFQATT and SNEGSKA (reference sequence). CDR3 length: 10 residues. The CDR3 spells CSARLVEQFF. CDR3 DNA: TGCAGTGCTAGGTTAGTTGAGCAGTTCTTC.

This clone was seen a handful of times. J is TRBJ1-4 and V is TRBV11-2; possible D gene TRBD1, 5 bases. CDR1 and CDR2 (germline): SGHAT, FQNNGV. Trimming removed 2 bases from V and 8 bases from J, with 15 bases in between. This CDR3 has 15 residues. CDR3 loop: CASSLSPQGGEKLFF. The CDR3 coding sequence is TGTGCCAGCAGCTTATCCCCCCAGGGAGGAGAAAAACTGTTTTTT.

The chain links TRBV28 to TRBJ2-7, with D perhaps TRBD2 (5 bases). The V gene lost 2 bases and the J gene lost 3 bases, with 14 bases spanning the gap. Germline CDR1 is MDHEN and CDR2 is SYDVKM. CDR3 length: 15 residues. The CDR3 region is CASSLRLAMRYEQYF. The DNA for the CDR3 is TGTGCCAGCAGTTTACGCCTAGCCATGCGCTACGAGCAGTACTTC.